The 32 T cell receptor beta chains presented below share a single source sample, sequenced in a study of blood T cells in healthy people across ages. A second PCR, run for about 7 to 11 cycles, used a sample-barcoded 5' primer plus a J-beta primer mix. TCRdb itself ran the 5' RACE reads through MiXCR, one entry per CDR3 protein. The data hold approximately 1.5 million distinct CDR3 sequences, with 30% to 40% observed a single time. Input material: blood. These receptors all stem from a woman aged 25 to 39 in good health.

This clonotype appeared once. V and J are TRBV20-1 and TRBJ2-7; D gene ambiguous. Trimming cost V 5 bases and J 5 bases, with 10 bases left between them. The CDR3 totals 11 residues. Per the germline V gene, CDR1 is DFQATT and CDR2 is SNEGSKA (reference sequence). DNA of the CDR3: TGCAGTGCTCGACCTACTAACGAGCAGTACTTC. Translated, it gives CSARPTNEQYF.

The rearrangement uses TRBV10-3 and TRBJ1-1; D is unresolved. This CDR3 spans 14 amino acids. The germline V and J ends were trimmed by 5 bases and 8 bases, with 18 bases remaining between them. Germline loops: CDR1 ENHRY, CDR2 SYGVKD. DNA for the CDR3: TGTGCCATCAGTTCCCGCGGGGAGGCCCCCGAAGCTTTCTTT. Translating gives CAISSRGEAPEAFF.

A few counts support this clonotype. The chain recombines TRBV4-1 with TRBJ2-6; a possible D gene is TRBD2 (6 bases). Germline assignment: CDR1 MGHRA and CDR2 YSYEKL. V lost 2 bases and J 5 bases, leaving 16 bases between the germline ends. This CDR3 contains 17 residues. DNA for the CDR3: TGCGCCAGCAGCCAATCCCCCCGGAGGGGCTGGGCCAACGTCCTGACTTTC. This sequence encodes CASSQSPRRGWANVLTF.

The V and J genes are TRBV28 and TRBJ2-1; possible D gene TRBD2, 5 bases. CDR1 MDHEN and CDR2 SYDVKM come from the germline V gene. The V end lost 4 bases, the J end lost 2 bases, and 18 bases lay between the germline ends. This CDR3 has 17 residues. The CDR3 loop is CASSSAQLAPTYNEQFF. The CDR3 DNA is TGTGCCAGCAGTTCCGCCCAATTAGCGCCCACCTACAATGAGCAGTTCTTC.

The CDR3 loop is CSVGTGGYNQPQHF. The CDR3 bases are TGCAGCGTGGGGACAGGGGGGTATAATCAGCCCCAGCATTTT. The chain joins TRBV29-1 to TRBJ1-5; 11 bases align to TRBD1. Trimming cost V 6 bases and J 4 bases; bases outside gene matches: 5. Germline V lookup: CDR1 SQVTM, CDR2 ANQGSEA. The length of the CDR3 is 14 residues.

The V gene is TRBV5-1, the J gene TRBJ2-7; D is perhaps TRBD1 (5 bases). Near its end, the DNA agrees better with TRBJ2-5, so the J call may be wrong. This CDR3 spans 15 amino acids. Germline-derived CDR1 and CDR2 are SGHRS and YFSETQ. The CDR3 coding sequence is TGCGCCAGCAGCTTGGTCGTCCAGCAGGGAGAGACCCAGTACTTC. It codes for CASSLVVQQGETQYF.

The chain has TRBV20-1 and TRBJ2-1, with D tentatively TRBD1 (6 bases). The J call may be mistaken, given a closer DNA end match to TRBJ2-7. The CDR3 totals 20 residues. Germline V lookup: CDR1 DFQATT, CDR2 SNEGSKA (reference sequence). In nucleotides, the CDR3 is TGCAGTACCTATTTGACAGGTGGGACCAATTTTAGGAGCTCCTACAATGAGCAGTACTTC. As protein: CSTYLTGGTNFRSSYNEQYF.

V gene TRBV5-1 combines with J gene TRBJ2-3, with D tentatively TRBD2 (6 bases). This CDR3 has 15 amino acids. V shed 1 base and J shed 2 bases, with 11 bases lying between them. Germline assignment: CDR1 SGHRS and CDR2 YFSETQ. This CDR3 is CASSLTGLPTDTQYF. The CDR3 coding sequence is TGCGCCAGCAGCTTGACCGGACTACCCACAGATACGCAGTATTTT.

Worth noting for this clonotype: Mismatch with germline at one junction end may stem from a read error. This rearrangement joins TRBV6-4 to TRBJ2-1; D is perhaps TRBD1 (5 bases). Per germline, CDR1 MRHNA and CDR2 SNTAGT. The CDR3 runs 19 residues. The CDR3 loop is CASSLRRTLIIPRYNERFF. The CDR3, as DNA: TGTGCCAGCAGCCTACGTAGGACATTAATTATTCCCCGCTACAATGAGCGGTTCTTC.

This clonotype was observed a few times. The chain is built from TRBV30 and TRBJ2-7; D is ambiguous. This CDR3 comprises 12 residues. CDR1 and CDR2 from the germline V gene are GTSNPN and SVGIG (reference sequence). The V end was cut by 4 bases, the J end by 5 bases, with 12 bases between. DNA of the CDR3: TGTGCCTGGACCCCGAAAGTCGACGAGCAGTACTTC. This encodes CAWTPKVDEQYF.

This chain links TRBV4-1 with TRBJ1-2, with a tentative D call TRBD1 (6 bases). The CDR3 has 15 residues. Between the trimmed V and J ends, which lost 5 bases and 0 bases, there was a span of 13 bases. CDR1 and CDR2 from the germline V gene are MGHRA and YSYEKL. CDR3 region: CASSSPGATNYGYTF. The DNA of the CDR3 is TGCGCCAGCAGCTCTCCAGGGGCAACTAACTATGGCTACACCTTC.

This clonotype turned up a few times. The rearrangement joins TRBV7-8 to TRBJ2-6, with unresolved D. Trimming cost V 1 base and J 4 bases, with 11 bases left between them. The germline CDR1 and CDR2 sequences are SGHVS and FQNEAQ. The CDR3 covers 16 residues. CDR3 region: CASSLVMGAGANVLTF. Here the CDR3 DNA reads TGTGCCAGCAGCTTAGTCATGGGTGCGGGGGCCAACGTCCTGACTTTC.

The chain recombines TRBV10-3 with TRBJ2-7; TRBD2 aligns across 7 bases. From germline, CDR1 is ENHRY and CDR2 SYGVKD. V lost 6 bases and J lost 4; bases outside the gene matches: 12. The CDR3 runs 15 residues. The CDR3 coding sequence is TGTGCCATCAGCGGGACTAATTTGGGTGTTTACGAGCAGTACTTC. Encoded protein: CAISGTNLGVYEQYF.

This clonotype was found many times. The CDR3 DNA is TGCAGTGCCGCTGCTAGTTTTACCACAGATACGCAGTATTTT. Amino acid sequence: CSAAASFTTDTQYF. The rearrangement links TRBV20-1 to TRBJ2-3; no definite D call. Germline values: CDR1 DFQATT, CDR2 SNEGSKA (reference sequence). The CDR3 contains 14 residues. Deletions cut 6 bases from V and 2 bases from J, with 15 bases between.

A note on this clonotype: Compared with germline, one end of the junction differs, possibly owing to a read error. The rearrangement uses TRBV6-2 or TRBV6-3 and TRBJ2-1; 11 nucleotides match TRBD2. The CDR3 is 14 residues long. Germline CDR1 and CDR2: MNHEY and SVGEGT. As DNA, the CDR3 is TGTACCAGCAGCCGACTAGCGGGGAGGGATGAGCAGTTCTTC. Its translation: CTSSRLAGRDEQFF.

Written as DNA, the CDR3 is TGTGCCAGCAGTTTATCCAGGGGTAACGAGCAGTACTTC. It specifies CASSLSRGNEQYF. The chain has TRBV28 and TRBJ2-5, with D possibly matching TRBD1 (6 bases). The end of the DNA is better explained by TRBJ2-7, so the J call may be wrong. The germline CDR1 and CDR2 sequences are MDHEN and SYDVKM. This CDR3 comprises 13 residues.

The CDR3 sequence is CATSREPAGGYNEQFF. The CDR3 DNA reads TGTGCCACCAGCAGAGAGCCGGCGGGGGGCTACAATGAGCAGTTCTTC. This chain joins TRBV15 and TRBJ2-1; 8 bases match TRBD2. The CDR3 is 16 residues long. Germline values: CDR1 LNHNV, CDR2 YYDKDF (reference sequence). The V segment lost 0 bases and the J segment 3 bases; nucleotides outside the gene matches: 4.

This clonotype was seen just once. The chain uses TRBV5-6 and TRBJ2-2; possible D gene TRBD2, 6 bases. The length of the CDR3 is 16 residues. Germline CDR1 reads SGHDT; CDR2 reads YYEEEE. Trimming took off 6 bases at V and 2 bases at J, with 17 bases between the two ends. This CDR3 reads CASTQSGVPNTGELFF. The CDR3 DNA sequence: TGTGCCAGCACCCAATCGGGGGTCCCTAACACCGGGGAGCTGTTTTTT.

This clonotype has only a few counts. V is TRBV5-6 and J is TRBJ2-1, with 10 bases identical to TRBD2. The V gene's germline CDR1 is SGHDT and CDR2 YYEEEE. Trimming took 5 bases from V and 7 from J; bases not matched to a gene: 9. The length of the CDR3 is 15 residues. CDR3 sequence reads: CASRLAGIPGNEQFF. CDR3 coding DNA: TGTGCCAGCAGACTAGCGGGGATCCCAGGGAATGAGCAGTTCTTC.

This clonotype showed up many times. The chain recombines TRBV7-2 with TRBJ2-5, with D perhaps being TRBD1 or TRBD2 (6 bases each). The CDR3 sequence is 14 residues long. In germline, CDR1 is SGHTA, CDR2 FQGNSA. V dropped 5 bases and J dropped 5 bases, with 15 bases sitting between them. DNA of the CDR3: TGTGCCAGCAGCCTGAGAAAAGGGGGGGAGACCCAGTACTTC. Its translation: CASSLRKGGETQYF.

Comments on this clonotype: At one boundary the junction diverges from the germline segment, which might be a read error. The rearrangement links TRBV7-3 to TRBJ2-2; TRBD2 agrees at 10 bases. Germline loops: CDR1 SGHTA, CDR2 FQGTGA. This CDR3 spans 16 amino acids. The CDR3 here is CASNLMSGGDTGELFF. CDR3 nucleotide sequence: TGTGCCAGCAACTTAATGAGCGGGGGGGACACCGGGGAGCTGTTTTTT.

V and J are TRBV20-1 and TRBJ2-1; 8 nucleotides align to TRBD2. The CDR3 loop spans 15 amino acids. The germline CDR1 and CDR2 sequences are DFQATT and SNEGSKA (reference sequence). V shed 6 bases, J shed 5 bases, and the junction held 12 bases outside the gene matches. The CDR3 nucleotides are TGCAGTGCACCCTTTGGCCGGGGGGGGAACAATGAGCAGTTCTTC. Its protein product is CSAPFGRGGNNEQFF.

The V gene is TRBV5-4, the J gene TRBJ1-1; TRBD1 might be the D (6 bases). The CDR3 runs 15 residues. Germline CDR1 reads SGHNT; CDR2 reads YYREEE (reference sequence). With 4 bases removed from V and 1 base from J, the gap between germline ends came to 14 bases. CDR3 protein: CASSIRGGENTEAFF. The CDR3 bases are TGTGCCAGCAGCATCCGAGGGGGGGAGAACACTGAAGCTTTCTTT.

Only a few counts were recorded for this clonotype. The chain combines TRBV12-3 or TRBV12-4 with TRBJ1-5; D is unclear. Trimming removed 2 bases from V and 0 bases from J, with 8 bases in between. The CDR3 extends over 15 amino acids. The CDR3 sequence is CASSLKGLSNQPQHF. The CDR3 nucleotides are TGTGCCAGCAGTTTAAAAGGACTTAGCAATCAGCCCCAGCATTTT.

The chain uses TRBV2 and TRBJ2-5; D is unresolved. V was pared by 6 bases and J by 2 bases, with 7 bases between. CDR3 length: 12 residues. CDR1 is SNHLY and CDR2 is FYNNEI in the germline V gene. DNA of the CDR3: TGTGCCAGCAGACAAACTCAAGAGACCCAGTACTTC. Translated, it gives CASRQTQETQYF.

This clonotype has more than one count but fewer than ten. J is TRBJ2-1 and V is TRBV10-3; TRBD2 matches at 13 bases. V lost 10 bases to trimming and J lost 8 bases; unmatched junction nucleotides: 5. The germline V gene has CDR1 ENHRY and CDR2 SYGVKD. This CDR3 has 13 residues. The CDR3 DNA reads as TGTGCCACCGGACTAGCGGGAGTGGATGAGCAGTTCTTC. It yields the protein CATGLAGVDEQFF.

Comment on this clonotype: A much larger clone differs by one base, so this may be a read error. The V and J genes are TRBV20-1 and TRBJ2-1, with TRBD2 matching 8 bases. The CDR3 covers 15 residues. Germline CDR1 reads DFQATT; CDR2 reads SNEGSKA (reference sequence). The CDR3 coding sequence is TGCAGTGCTCCCAGCGGGAGTAGTCGGTACAATGGGCAGTTCTTC. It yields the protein CSAPSGSSRYNGQFF.

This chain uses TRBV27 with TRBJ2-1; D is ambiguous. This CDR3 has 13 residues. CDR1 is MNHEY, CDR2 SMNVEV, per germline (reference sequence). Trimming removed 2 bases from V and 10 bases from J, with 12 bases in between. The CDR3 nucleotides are TGTGCCAGCAGTTTAGGTCGTCCCGGGGAGCAGTTCTTC. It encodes CASSLGRPGEQFF.

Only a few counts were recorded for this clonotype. The CDR3 spells CASSPSFFAEGPYEQYF. The CDR3 bases are TGTGCCAGCAGCCCCTCCTTCTTCGCGGAGGGGCCCTACGAGCAGTACTTC. The V and J genes are TRBV7-8 and TRBJ2-7; D is possibly TRBD2 (6 bases). V dropped 5 bases and J dropped 2 bases, with 22 bases sitting between them. The V gene's germline CDR1 is SGHVS and CDR2 FQNEAQ. The CDR3 extends over 17 amino acids.

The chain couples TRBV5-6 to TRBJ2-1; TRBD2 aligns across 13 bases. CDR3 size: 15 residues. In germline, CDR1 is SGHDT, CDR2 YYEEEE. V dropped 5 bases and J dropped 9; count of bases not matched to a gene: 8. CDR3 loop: CASRSLAGGQGEQFF. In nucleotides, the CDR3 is TGTGCCAGCAGATCACTAGCGGGGGGGCAGGGTGAGCAGTTCTTC.

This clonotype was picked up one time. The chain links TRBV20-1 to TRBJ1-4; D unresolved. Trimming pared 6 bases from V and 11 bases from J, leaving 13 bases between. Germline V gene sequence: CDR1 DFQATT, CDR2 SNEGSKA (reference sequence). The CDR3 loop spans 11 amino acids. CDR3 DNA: TGCAGTGCGCCGCTGGGCGGGAAACTGTTTTTT. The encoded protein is CSAPLGGKLFF.

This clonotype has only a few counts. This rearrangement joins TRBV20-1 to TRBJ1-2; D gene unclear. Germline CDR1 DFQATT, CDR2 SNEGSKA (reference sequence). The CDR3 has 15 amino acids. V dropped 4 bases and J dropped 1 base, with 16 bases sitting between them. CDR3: CSANDGERRNYGYTF. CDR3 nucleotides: TGCAGTGCTAATGACGGGGAAAGGCGTAACTATGGCTACACCTTC.